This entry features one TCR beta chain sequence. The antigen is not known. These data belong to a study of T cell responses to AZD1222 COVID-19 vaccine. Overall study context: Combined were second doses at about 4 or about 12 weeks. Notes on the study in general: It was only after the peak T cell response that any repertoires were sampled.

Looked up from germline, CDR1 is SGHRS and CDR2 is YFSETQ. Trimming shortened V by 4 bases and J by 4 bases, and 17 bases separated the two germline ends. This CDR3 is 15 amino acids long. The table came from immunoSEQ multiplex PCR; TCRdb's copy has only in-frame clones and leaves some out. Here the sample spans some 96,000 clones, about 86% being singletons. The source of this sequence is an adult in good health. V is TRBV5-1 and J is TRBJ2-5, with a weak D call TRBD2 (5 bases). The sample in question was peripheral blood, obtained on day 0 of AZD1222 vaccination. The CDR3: CASSTQSGPLETQYF. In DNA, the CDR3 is TGCGCCAGCAGCACCCAGAGCGGCCCTCTAGAGACCCAGTACTTC.